What follows are 11 T cell receptor beta chains derived from one specimen sequenced in a study of blood T cell repertoires in COVID-19. Sequenced by immunoSEQ multiplex PCR; TCRdb stores in-frame clones only, minus some. The sample includes 180,000 or so clones, roughly 85% seen only once; the top ten take approximately 11%. Sequenced material: peripheral blood. The origin of the receptors is a human donor with active or convalescent COVID-19. The donor label of this sample is uncertain.

The V and J genes are TRBV7-6 and TRBJ1-2, with 7 positions matching TRBD1. J gave up 2 bases and V 5 bases, and 2 bases lay outside the gene matches. The germline gives CDR1 SGHVS, CDR2 FNYEAQ. The CDR3 is 13 residues long. This chain's CDR3 is CASSPTGNYGYTF. CDR3 in DNA: TGTGCCAGCAGCCCGACAGGGAACTATGGCTACACCTTC.

CDR3 nucleotides: TGTGCCAGCACCATTCTAGCGGGGGCCCCTGAGACCCAGTACTTC. Its translation: CASTILAGAPETQYF. V gene TRBV18 combines with J gene TRBJ2-5; 10 nucleotides match TRBD2. J was trimmed by 5 bases and V by 8 bases; bases with no gene match: 11. Germline CDR1 is KGHSH and CDR2 is LQKENI. The CDR3 covers 15 residues.

The rearrangement links TRBV6-5 to TRBJ2-7; 9 bases align to TRBD1. J lost 0 bases, V lost 11 bases, and 8 bases had no gene match. CDR3 length: 14 amino acids. The V gene's germline CDR1 is MNHEY and CDR2 SVGAGI. The CDR3 region is CACAGTGTSYEQYF. CDR3 DNA sequence: TGTGCCTGCGCCGGGACAGGGACCTCCTACGAGCAGTACTTC.

The V and J genes are TRBV5-5 and TRBJ2-3, with TRBD2 matching 14 bases. The CDR3 runs to 20 residues. After removal of 0 bases from V and 0 bases from J, the junction contained 9 bases not matched to a gene. Germline lookup yields CDR1 SGHKS and CDR2 YYEKEE (reference sequence). CDR3 nucleotides: TGTGCCAGCAGCTTGGAGTTGGGACTAGCGGGAGTTCCCAGCACAGATACGCAGTATTTT. Translated, it gives CASSLELGLAGVPSTDTQYF.

The chain links TRBV6-6 to TRBJ2-7; 9 nucleotides match TRBD1. The germline gives CDR1 MNHNY, CDR2 SVGAGI (reference sequence). V trimming: 5 bases; J trimming: 6 bases; junction bases outside the gene matches: 23. The CDR3 contains 19 residues. CDR3 DNA sequence: TGTGCCAGCAGTCCCGACTCGGACAGGGGTCGCCCACGGGGTCGCGAGCAGTACTTC. This encodes CASSPDSDRGRPRGREQYF.

The chain couples TRBV3-1 (or the pseudogene TRBV3-2) to TRBJ2-7; possibly TRBD2 for D (5 bases). The germline gives CDR1 LGHDT, CDR2 YNNKEL (reference sequence). Between the trimmed V and J ends, which lost 1 base and 4 bases, there was a span of 11 bases. The CDR3 spans 14 residues. As DNA, the CDR3 is TGTGCCAGCAGCCAAGCGGGAATCGCTTACGAGCAGTACTTC. Translated: CASSQAGIAYEQYF.

CDR3 amino acids: CSVARTSRPYEQYF. CDR3 in DNA: TGCAGCGTCGCTAGGACTAGCCGACCCTACGAGCAGTACTTC. This sequence joins TRBV29-1 and TRBJ2-7; 8 bases map to TRBD2. The CDR3 contains 14 residues. V was clipped by 6 bases and J by 2 bases; unmatched bases: 9. Per germline, CDR1 SQVTM and CDR2 ANQGSEA.

The chain combines TRBV6-4 with TRBJ2-1; 12 bases line up with TRBD2. CDR3 length equals 14 residues. The J segment lost 7 bases and the V segment lost 2 bases, leaving 0 bases of the junction unmatched. Germline V CDR1 and CDR2: MRHNA, SNTAGT. The CDR3 reads CASSDGTSGNEQFF. As DNA, the CDR3 is TGTGCCAGCAGTGACGGGACTAGCGGGAATGAGCAGTTCTTC.

The V gene is TRBV30, the J gene TRBJ2-2, with D uncertain. This CDR3 spans 13 amino acids. V lost 8 bases, J lost 6 bases, and 16 bases lay in between. The germline V gene has CDR1 GTSNPN and CDR2 SVGIG (reference sequence). DNA of the CDR3: TGTGCCAGCTATCTACAGAAGGCCGGGGAGCTGTTTTTT. This translates into CASYLQKAGELFF. The full variable domain, rest sourced from reference TRBV30 and TRBJ2-2, is SQTIHQWPATLVQPVGSPLSLECTVEGTSNPNLYWYRQAAGRGLQLLFYSVGIGQISSEVPQNLSASRPQDRQFILSSKKLLLSDSGFYLCASYLQKAGELFFGEGSRLTVL.

This rearrangement joins TRBV30 to TRBJ2-2; D unclear. The CDR3 length is 13 residues. Germline values: CDR1 GTSNPN, CDR2 SVGIG (reference sequence). Between the trimmed V and J ends, which lost 3 bases and 2 bases, there was a span of 7 bases. The CDR3 sequence: CAWRRINTGELFF. Here the CDR3 DNA reads TGTGCCTGGAGGCGGATAAACACCGGGGAGCTGTTTTTT. The complete variable domain, with remaining parts taken from reference TRBV30 and TRBJ2-2, reads SQTIHQWPATLVQPVGSPLSLECTVEGTSNPNLYWYRQAAGRGLQLLFYSVGIGQISSEVPQNLSASRPQDRQFILSSKKLLLSDSGFYLCAWRRINTGELFFGEGSRLTVL.

This clone was recorded once. The V gene is TRBV9, the J gene TRBJ2-2; TRBD1 is a possible D gene (5 bases). Trimming took 0 bases from V and 7 from J, leaving 7 bases between them. This CDR3 has 13 amino acids. The germline gives CDR1 SGDLS, CDR2 YYNGEE. The CDR3 coding sequence is TGTGCCAGCAGCGTAGCAGGGTTCGGGGAGCTGTTTTTT. Protein sequence: CASSVAGFGELFF.